This T cell receptor (beta chain) was profiled in a study of shared clonotypes between healthy human individuals. Study-wide points: Naive subsets tended to show greater estimated richness than memory subsets.

CD45RO-negative cells were positively selected for CCR7, leaving out terminally differentiated effector memory CD45RA+ cells. Only in-frame clones appear in the TCRdb table, and some are missing; sequencing was by immunoSEQ multiplex PCR. Among about 2.2 million clones listed, about 93% were seen once. Comment on this clone: Its antigen is currently unknown.

Germline CDR1 and CDR2: LNHNV and YYDKDF (reference sequence). V was clipped by 0 bases and J by 9 bases, with 14 bases between them. The CDR3 length is 14 residues. The sequenced sample consisted of naive CD8+ T cells from PBMCs. This chain joins TRBV15 and TRBJ1-2; D gene ambiguous. The TCR was taken from a man younger than 35 in good health. Some clones in this sample may be carry-over from other donors' samples. DNA of the CDR3: TGTGCCACCAGCAGAGATCCGGCTGAGGCTCGCTACACCTTC. Its translation: CATSRDPAEARYTF.